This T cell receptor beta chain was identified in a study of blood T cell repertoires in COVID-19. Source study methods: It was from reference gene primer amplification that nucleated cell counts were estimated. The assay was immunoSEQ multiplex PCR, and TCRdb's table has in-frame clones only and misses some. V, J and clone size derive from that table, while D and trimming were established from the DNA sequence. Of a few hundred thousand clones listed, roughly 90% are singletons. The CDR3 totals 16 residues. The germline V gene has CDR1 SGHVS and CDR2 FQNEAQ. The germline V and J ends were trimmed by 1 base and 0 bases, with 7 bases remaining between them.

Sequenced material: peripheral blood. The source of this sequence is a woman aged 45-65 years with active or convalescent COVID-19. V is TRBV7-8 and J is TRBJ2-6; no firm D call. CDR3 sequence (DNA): TGTGCCAGCAGCTTAGGACTGTTCTCTGGGGCCAACGTCCTGACTTTC. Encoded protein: CASSLGLFSGANVLTF.